Sequencing of this TCR beta chain was carried out in a study of blood T cell repertoires in COVID-19. The wider study: Specimens from acute and convalescent COVID-19 originated in the United States, Italy and Spain. Nucleic acid was either cDNA or gDNA, and it came from T cells, B-cell-depleted T cells, or PBMCs.

Original processing methods: Cell counts per sample came from amplifying reference gene primers. TCRdb keeps only in-frame clones here, not all; method: immunoSEQ multiplex PCR. The V and J calls and clone size are taken from that table; D and trimming were inferred from the DNA. The sample lists under 300,000 clones; approximately 80% were seen once. The CDR3 runs 13 residues. The germline V gene has CDR1 SGHRS and CDR2 YFSETQ. V was clipped by 2 bases and J by 12 bases, with 15 bases between them. The sequence was collected from a woman younger than 35 with acute or convalescent COVID-19. The sequenced sample consisted of peripheral blood. This chain connects TRBV5-1 to TRBJ2-1, with no clear D. CDR3 protein: CASSFDRPLGQFF. CDR3 sequence (DNA): TGCGCCAGCAGCTTCGATAGGCCGCTAGGGCAGTTCTTC.